This T cell receptor beta chain was identified during a study of blood T cell repertoires in COVID-19. Looking at the study overall: Spain, Italy and the United States supplied samples that represented acute and convalescent COVID-19. PBMCs, B-cell-depleted T cells, or T cells were the source of the cDNA or gDNA that made up the material.

Source study methods: Amplification of reference gene primers provided the estimated nucleated cell counts. Produced via immunoSEQ multiplex PCR; TCRdb's table is partial and in-frame only. The V and J calls and clone size are taken from that table; D and trimming were inferred from the DNA. Counted here are 100,000 to 150,000 clones, 70% to 85% occurring once; the ten biggest clones make up 4% to 5%. The CDR3 extends over 15 amino acids. The germline CDR1 and CDR2 sequences are LGHNA and YSLEER. The trim removed 2 bases at V and 4 bases at J, leaving 7 bases unmatched. The clonotype originates from a woman in her 70s with acute or convalescent COVID-19. The sequenced sample consisted of peripheral blood. The rearrangement joins TRBV4-3 to TRBJ1-2, with 7 bases identical to TRBD1. DNA of the CDR3: TGCGCCAGCAGCCAAACGGGACAGCTAATCTATGGCTACACCTTC. It encodes CASSQTGQLIYGYTF.